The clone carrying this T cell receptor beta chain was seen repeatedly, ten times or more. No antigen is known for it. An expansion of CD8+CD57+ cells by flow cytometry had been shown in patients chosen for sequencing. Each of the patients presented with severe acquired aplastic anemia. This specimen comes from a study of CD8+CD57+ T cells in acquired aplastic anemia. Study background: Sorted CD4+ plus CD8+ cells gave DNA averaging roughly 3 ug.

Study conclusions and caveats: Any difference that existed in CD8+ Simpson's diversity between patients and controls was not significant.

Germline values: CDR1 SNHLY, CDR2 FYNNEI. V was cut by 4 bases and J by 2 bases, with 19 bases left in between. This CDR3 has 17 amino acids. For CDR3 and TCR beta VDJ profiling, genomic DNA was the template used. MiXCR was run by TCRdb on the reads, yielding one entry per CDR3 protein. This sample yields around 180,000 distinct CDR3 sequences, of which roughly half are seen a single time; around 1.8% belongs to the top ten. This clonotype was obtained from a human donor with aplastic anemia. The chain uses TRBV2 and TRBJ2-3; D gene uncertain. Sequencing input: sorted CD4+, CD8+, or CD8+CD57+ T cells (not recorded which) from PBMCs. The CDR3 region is CASSASRRGITTDTQYF. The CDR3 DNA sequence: TGTGCCAGCAGTGCCTCACGCCGCGGTATTACCACAGATACGCAGTATTTT.